The sequence of this TCR beta chain was determined in a study of blood T cells in healthy people across ages. The CDR3 has 15 residues. Germline CDR1 MNHEY, CDR2 SVGEGT. Trimming cost V 6 bases and J 4 bases; bases outside gene matches: 5. A second PCR, run for about 6 to 11 cycles, used a sample-barcoded 5' primer plus a J-beta primer mix. TCRdb re-derived calls from the 5' RACE reads in MiXCR, one entry per CDR3 protein. The sample yields some 760,000 distinct CDR3 sequences, 20% to 25% seen once. The sample was also reused in another study, on T cells of mothers and their children. That paper states: The second PCR's M1S primer added sample barcodes and 2-4 random nucleotides. Sequencing returned over 8 million TCR beta CDR3 reads per mother and 3 million to 3.5 million per child. Compared with unrelated pairs, related mother-child pairs had slightly higher, non-significant overlap.

The genes are TRBV6-2 or TRBV6-3 and TRBJ2-3, with TRBD2 matching 12 bases. This clonotype was obtained from a boy under 18 in good health. Sequencing used blood. CDR3 in amino acids: CASSLPSGGADTQYF. The CDR3 region has the DNA TGTGCCAGCAGCCTCCCTAGCGGGGGGGCAGATACGCAGTATTTT.